A single sample is the source of the 23 T cell receptor beta chains below, sequenced in a study of blood T cell repertoires in COVID-19. This table comes from immunoSEQ multiplex PCR, and its TCRdb copy is limited to in-frame clones, with some not included. The sample carries nearly 350,000 clones, 80% to 90% recorded once. What was sequenced was peripheral blood. The source is a man aged 30 to 39 with active or convalescent COVID-19.

J is TRBJ2-1 and V is TRBV29-1; 12 bases align to TRBD2. This CDR3 spans 12 amino acids. Germline assignment: CDR1 SQVTM and CDR2 ANQGSEA. V was pared by 7 bases and J by 13 bases, with 8 bases of the junction left unmatched. CDR3 coding DNA: TGCAGCGCTGGGACTAGCGGGCTCCGTCAGTTCTTC. This sequence encodes CSAGTSGLRQFF.

This clone was seen more than once but under ten times. This chain uses TRBV3-1 (or the pseudogene TRBV3-2) with TRBJ1-2; the match to TRBD1 covers 7 bases. Germline V gives CDR1 LGHDT, CDR2 YNNKEL (reference sequence). The CDR3 length is 16 residues. With V trimmed by 4 bases and J by 6 bases, 14 bases remained unmatched. The CDR3 sequence: CASSLNWDSLLDGYTF. As DNA, the CDR3 is TGTGCCAGCAGCCTTAATTGGGACAGCCTCCTGGATGGCTACACCTTC.

This chain connects TRBV19 to TRBJ1-2; 7 bases fit TRBD1. Germline V gives CDR1 LNHDA, CDR2 SQIVND (reference sequence). The CDR3 is made up of 14 amino acids. The trim removed 0 bases at V and 6 bases at J, leaving 4 bases unmatched. The CDR3, as DNA: TGTGCCAGTAGTATAGACAGGGGGACAAATGGCTACACCTTC. This gives the protein CASSIDRGTNGYTF.

The V gene is TRBV14, the J gene TRBJ1-2, with 8 positions matching TRBD1. Per germline, CDR1 SGHDN and CDR2 FVKESK. The length of the CDR3 is 14 residues. V was pared by 4 bases and J by 9 bases, with 10 bases of the junction left unmatched. The CDR3 DNA sequence: TGTGCCAGCAGCCCAGGGGGCGCCATCGTTAGCTACACCTTC. This translates into CASSPGGAIVSYTF.

The chain joins TRBV7-9 to TRBJ2-7, with 12 bases that match TRBD2. The CDR3 extends over 16 amino acids. Losses at the gene ends were 1 base for V and 4 bases for J; bases not matched to a gene: 5. Per the germline V gene, CDR1 is SEHNR and CDR2 is FQNEAQ (reference sequence). The CDR3 nucleotides are TGTGCCAGCAGCTTAGGTACTAGCGGGAGGCGTTACGAGCAGTACTTC. It specifies CASSLGTSGRRYEQYF. The variable domain in full, completed from reference TRBV7-9 and TRBJ2-7, reads DTGVSQNPRHKITKRGQNVTFRCDPISEHNRLYWYRQTLGQGPEFLTYFQNEAQLEKSRLLSDRFSAERPKGSFSTLEIQRTEQGDSAMYLCASSLGTSGRRYEQYFGPGTRLTVT.

J is TRBJ1-2 and V is TRBV3-1 (or the pseudogene TRBV3-2); TRBD1 agrees at 8 bases. Unmatched junction bases numbered 1, after V lost 1 base and J lost 9 bases. The germline CDR1 and CDR2 sequences are LGHDT and YNNKEL (reference sequence). This CDR3 has 12 amino acids. CDR3 sequence reads: CASSQGQGSYTF. The DNA for the CDR3 is TGTGCCAGCAGCCAAGGACAGGGGAGCTACACCTTC.

The chain couples TRBV7-9 to TRBJ2-1, with TRBD2 matching 15 bases. Losses at the gene ends were 6 bases for V and 9 bases for J; bases not matched to a gene: 6. Germline V gives CDR1 SEHNR, CDR2 FQNEAQ (reference sequence). The CDR3 runs to 15 residues. The CDR3 nucleotides are TGTGCCAGCAGTCGGACTAGCGGGAGGGCTACTGAGCAGTTCTTC. Its protein is CASSRTSGRATEQFF.

The sample holds one count of this clone. The chain has TRBV2 and TRBJ2-1; D possibly corresponds to TRBD2 (6 bases). Germline V gene lookup returns CDR1 SNHLY and CDR2 FYNNEI. V shed 1 base and J shed 6 bases, with 16 bases lying between them. The CDR3 has 16 residues. The CDR3 nucleotides read TGTGCCAGCAGTGAAGGGGGCGCGACTAGAGGCAATGAGCAGTTCTTC. It encodes CASSEGGATRGNEQFF. Looking up the rest from reference TRBV2 and TRBJ2-1 gives the full variable domain: EPEVTQTPSHQVTQMGQEVILRCVPISNHLYFYWYRQILGQKVEFLVSFYNNEISEKSEIFDDQFSVERPDGSNFTLKIRSTKLEDSAMYFCASSEGGATRGNEQFFGPGTRLTVL.

This rearrangement joins TRBV6-2 or TRBV6-3 to TRBJ2-2; D uncertain. V lost 4 bases, J lost 8 bases, and 11 bases lay in between. The CDR3 totals 13 residues. Germline V gives CDR1 MNHEY, CDR2 SVGEGT. Written as DNA, the CDR3 is TGTGCCAGCAGTTTACTCATCTTTGGGGAGCTGTTTTTT. Its protein product is CASSLLIFGELFF.

The rearrangement links TRBV29-1 to TRBJ1-1; a weak D match, TRBD1 (5 bases). This CDR3 has 13 amino acids. Germline V gene sequence: CDR1 SQVTM, CDR2 ANQGSEA. V gave up 2 bases and J gave up 0 bases, with 7 bases separating them. CDR3 in DNA: TGCAGCGTTGAAAAGGGGATGAACACTGAAGCTTTCTTT. This encodes CSVEKGMNTEAFF.

The J gene is TRBJ1-6, the V gene TRBV11-3, with D uncertain. The CDR3 loop spans 17 amino acids. Germline assignment: CDR1 SGHNT and CDR2 YENEEA. The ends were cut back, 7 bases at V and 3 bases at J, with 19 bases in the middle. CDR3 DNA: TGTGCCAGCACCGAAAACCCCGGACTTAACTATAATTCACCCCTCCACTTT. Its translation: CASTENPGLNYNSPLHF. The complete variable domain, with remaining parts taken from reference TRBV11-3 and TRBJ1-6, reads EAGVVQSPRYKIIEKKQPVAFWCNPISGHNTLYWYLQNLGQGPELLIRYENEEAVDDSQLPKDRFSAERLKGVDSTLKIQPAELGDSAVYLCASTENPGLNYNSPLHFGNGTRLTVT.

This chain joins TRBV6-5 and TRBJ1-6; the D gene is possibly TRBD1 (6 bases). The CDR3 spans 14 residues. Germline loops: CDR1 MNHEY, CDR2 SVGAGI. Trimming cost V 7 bases and J 8 bases, with 15 bases left between them. CDR3 sequence (DNA): TGTGCCAGCAAAGAGGCAGGGGACGATTCACCCCTCCACTTT. This gives the protein CASKEAGDDSPLHF.

This clone was recorded only once. The genes are TRBV30 and TRBJ1-6, with unresolved D. The V gene lost 0 bases and the J gene lost 16 bases, with 10 bases spanning the gap. CDR1 and CDR2 from the germline V gene are GTSNPN and SVGIG (reference sequence). The CDR3 runs to 11 residues. CDR3 sequence: CAWSVRESLHF. CDR3 DNA: TGTGCCTGGAGTGTCCGGGAATCGCTCCACTTT. The full variable domain, with the rest looked up from reference TRBV30 and TRBJ1-6, is SQTIHQWPATLVQPVGSPLSLECTVEGTSNPNLYWYRQAAGRGLQLLFYSVGIGQISSEVPQNLSASRPQDRQFILSSKKLLLSDSGFYLCAWSVRESLHFGNGTRLTVT.

This chain uses TRBV1 with TRBJ2-7; the D segment call TRBD2 is taken from the table without a DNA check. TRBV1 is a pseudogene locus. The length of the CDR3 is 15 residues. The CDR3 reads CTSSQGSRGREEQYF. DNA of the CDR3: TGCACCAGCAGCCAAGGGTCACGGGGAAGAGAAGAGCAGTACTTC.

The genes are TRBV30 and TRBJ2-7; TRBD1 matches 7 bases. The CDR3 totals 15 residues. V was clipped by 1 base and J by 2 bases; unmatched bases: 8. The germline gives CDR1 GTSNPN, CDR2 SVGIG (reference sequence). The DNA for the CDR3 is TGTGCCTGGAGTGGGGGGACAGTAAGTACCTACGAGCAGTACTTC. This gives the protein CAWSGGTVSTYEQYF.

J is TRBJ2-7 and V is TRBV3-1 (or the pseudogene TRBV3-2), with 7 bases lining up with TRBD1. The CDR3 runs 14 residues. V trimming: 3 bases; J trimming: 3 bases; junction bases outside the gene matches: 5. In germline, CDR1 is LGHDT, CDR2 YNNKEL (reference sequence). The CDR3 protein is CASSQGQLIYEQYF. The DNA for the CDR3 is TGTGCCAGCAGCCAGGGACAGCTGATCTACGAGCAGTACTTC.

V and J are TRBV5-4 and TRBJ2-2, with D perhaps matching TRBD1 (5 bases). Deletions cut 2 bases from V and 2 bases from J, with 10 bases between. The CDR3 has 15 residues. Germline CDR1 SGHNT, CDR2 YYREEE (reference sequence). The CDR3 loop is CASSLVGPNTGELFF. The DNA for the CDR3 is TGTGCCAGCAGCTTAGTGGGGCCTAACACCGGGGAGCTGTTTTTT.

The rearrangement joins TRBV19 to TRBJ2-5; D possibly corresponds to TRBD1 (6 bases). There are 13 residues in the CDR3. Trimming left V 5 bases short and J 7 bases short, with 14 bases between. In germline, CDR1 is LNHDA, CDR2 SQIVND (reference sequence). The CDR3, as DNA: TGTGCCAGTAGTGTGAAGACCAGGGGGACCCAGTACTTC. It yields the protein CASSVKTRGTQYF.

The DNA of the CDR3 is TGTGCCAGTAGTATCATCCCCTCGGTAGCGGGGTACTCCTACGAGCAGTACTTC. It encodes CASSIIPSVAGYSYEQYF. J is TRBJ2-7 and V is TRBV19; 8 bases match TRBD2. CDR1 and CDR2 (germline): LNHDA, SQIVND (reference sequence). The CDR3 has 18 amino acids. Germline trimming cut 3 bases from V and 0 bases from J; bases unmatched to any gene: 13.

The chain carries TRBV6-5 and TRBJ2-1, with D possibly being TRBD1 (6 bases). Trimming stripped 2 bases from V and 10 bases from J, with 9 bases between. The germline V gene has CDR1 MNHEY and CDR2 SVGAGI. CDR3 length: 12 amino acids. The CDR3 DNA reads TGTGCCAGCAGTTACGGTACAGGGGAGCAGTTCTTC. Protein sequence: CASSYGTGEQFF.

The rearrangement joins TRBV28 to TRBJ1-4; D call uncertain. CDR1 is MDHEN and CDR2 is SYDVKM in the germline V gene. CDR3 length equals 14 residues. V lost 0 bases and J lost 8, with 10 bases in between. The CDR3 sequence: CASSLWAGGEKLFF. Written as DNA, the CDR3 is TGTGCCAGCAGTTTATGGGCGGGAGGGGAAAAACTGTTTTTT. The full variable domain, rest sourced from reference TRBV28 and TRBJ1-4, is DVKVTQSSRYLVKRTGEKVFLECVQDMDHENMFWYRQDPGLGLRLIYFSYDVKMKEKGDIPEGYSVSREKKERFSLILESASTNQTSMYLCASSLWAGGEKLFFGSGTQLSVL.

In its sample, this clone was seen a few times. This chain uses TRBV2 with TRBJ2-7; 9 bases are shared with TRBD2. Germline assignment: CDR1 SNHLY and CDR2 FYNNEI. With V trimmed by 8 bases and J by 5 bases, 7 bases remained unmatched. The CDR3 loop spans 13 amino acids. The CDR3: CASGLAKTHEQYF. CDR3 sequence (DNA): TGTGCCAGCGGACTAGCGAAAACCCACGAGCAGTACTTC.

This chain joins TRBV9 and TRBJ2-3; the D gene is possibly TRBD2 (7 bases). CDR3 length: 15 residues. Germline CDR1 is SGDLS and CDR2 is YYNGEE. Trimming took 4 bases from V and 2 from J, leaving 14 bases between them. The CDR3 protein is CASSRMGGLTDTQYF. The CDR3 nucleotides are TGTGCCAGCAGCCGAATGGGGGGGCTCACAGATACGCAGTATTTT.